A single sample is the source of the 8 T cell receptor beta chains below, sequenced in a study of T-cell memory formation after mild COVID-19. Using its own MiXCR run on the 5' RACE reads, TCRdb lists one record per CDR3 protein. The data hold just over 350,000 distinct CDR3 sequences, with approximately 15% observed a single time. Sequencing was done on a sample of PBMCs or a T cell subset sorted from them (not recorded which). The receptors shown here come from a man aged 18 to 30 who had mild COVID-19 (a few samples of this study predate the infection). Cell type and time point are not known.

This chain connects TRBV5-1 to TRBJ2-5; possibly TRBD1 for D (6 bases). Germline V gene data show CDR1 as SGHRS and CDR2 as YFSETQ. V was shortened by 0 bases and J by 6 bases, with 9 bases between the two germline ends. This CDR3 is built from 13 residues. The CDR3 coding sequence is TGCGCCAGCAGCTTGGCGACAGGCCAGACCCAGTACTTC. This sequence encodes CASSLATGQTQYF.

This clonotype has ten or more counts. V usage is TRBV5-1 and J usage is TRBJ2-5; 7 bases line up with TRBD2. The trim removed 3 bases at V and 5 bases at J, leaving 13 bases unmatched. Germline loops: CDR1 SGHRS, CDR2 YFSETQ. The CDR3 spans 16 residues. Written as DNA, the CDR3 is TGCGCCAGCAGCTCTCCCGCCTCGACTAGCCTGGAGACCCAGTACTTC. Translating it yields CASSSPASTSLETQYF.

This chain uses TRBV25-1 with TRBJ2-6, with D perhaps matching TRBD1 (5 bases). The germline CDR1 and CDR2 sequences are MGHDK and SYGVNS. Trimming took off 4 bases at V and 0 bases at J, with 7 bases between the two ends. The CDR3 is 15 amino acids. CDR3 sequence: CASSVGHSGANVLTF. Written as DNA, the CDR3 is TGTGCCAGCAGTGTAGGACACTCTGGGGCCAACGTCCTGACTTTC.

This clonotype was seen repeatedly, ten times or more. This sequence joins TRBV4-1 and TRBJ2-5; D may be TRBD1 or TRBD2 (6 bases each). The V and J ends lost 4 bases and 3 bases respectively, with 15 bases between them. From germline, CDR1 is MGHRA and CDR2 YSYEKL. The CDR3 is 15 amino acids. The CDR3 DNA sequence: TGCGCCAGCAGCCTCCAGGGGACTTACAAAGAGACCCAGTACTTC. This sequence encodes CASSLQGTYKETQYF.

This clonotype has a count of ten or more. The V call is TRBV7-2, the J call TRBJ2-3; TRBD2 might be the D (5 bases). V gave up 1 base and J gave up 8 bases, with 16 bases separating them. CDR1 is SGHTA and CDR2 is FQGNSA in the germline V gene. The CDR3 is 15 amino acids. CDR3 amino acids: CASSLGVEARGTQYF. For the CDR3, the DNA is TGTGCCAGCAGCTTAGGTGTAGAGGCTCGGGGTACGCAGTATTTT.

This clonotype was seen ten or more times. This chain uses TRBV7-2 with TRBJ2-1; 7 bases line up with TRBD2. CDR3 length equals 16 residues. The germline V gene encodes CDR1 SGHTA and CDR2 FQGNSA. V lost 2 bases to trimming and J lost 0 bases; unmatched junction nucleotides: 4. The CDR3 sequence: CASSLLGLGSYNEQFF. The CDR3 DNA is TGTGCCAGCAGCTTACTAGGACTAGGCTCCTACAATGAGCAGTTCTTC.

The V and J genes are TRBV28 and TRBJ2-5, with 9 bases lining up with TRBD1. V was pared by 5 bases and J by 4 bases, with 5 bases of the junction left unmatched. Germline CDR1 MDHEN, CDR2 SYDVKM. The CDR3 covers 14 residues. CDR3 sequence reads: CASSRTGVIETQYF. The CDR3 coding sequence is TGTGCCAGCAGTCGGACAGGGGTAATAGAGACCCAGTACTTC.

The genes are TRBV24-1 and TRBJ2-2; D is uncertain. Between the trimmed V and J ends, which lost 3 bases and 5 bases, there was a span of 15 bases. The CDR3 sequence is 16 residues long. The germline CDR1 and CDR2 sequences are KGHDR and SFDVKD. As DNA, the CDR3 is TGTGCCACCAGTGATCTTGGTCAGTCCCGTACCGGGGAGCTGTTTTTT. It yields the protein CATSDLGQSRTGELFF.